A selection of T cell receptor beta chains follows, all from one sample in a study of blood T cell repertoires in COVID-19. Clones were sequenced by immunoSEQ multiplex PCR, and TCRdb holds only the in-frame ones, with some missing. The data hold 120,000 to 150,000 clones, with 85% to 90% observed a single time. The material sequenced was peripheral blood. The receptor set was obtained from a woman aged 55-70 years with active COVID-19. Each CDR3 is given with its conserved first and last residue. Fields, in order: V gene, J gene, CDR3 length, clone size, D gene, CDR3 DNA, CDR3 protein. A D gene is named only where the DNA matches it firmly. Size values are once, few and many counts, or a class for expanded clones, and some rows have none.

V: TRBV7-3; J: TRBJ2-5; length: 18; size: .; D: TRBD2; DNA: TGTGCCAGCAGCAGGCGACTCGGGACTAGCGGGGCACAAGAGACCCAGTACTTC; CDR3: CASSRRLGTSGAQETQYF
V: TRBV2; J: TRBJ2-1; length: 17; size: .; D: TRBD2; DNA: TGTGCCAGCGCGAGGCGGGAGGGTTTGAGCTCCTACAATGAGCAGTTCTTC; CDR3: CASARREGLSSYNEQFF
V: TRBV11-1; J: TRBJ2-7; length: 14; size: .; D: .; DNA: TGTGCCAGCAGCCCCAACACAGGGAACAACGAGCAGTACTTC; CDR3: CASSPNTGNNEQYF
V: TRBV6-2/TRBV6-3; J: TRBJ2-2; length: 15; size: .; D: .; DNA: TGTGCCAGCAGTTACGAGCGGATTAACACCGGGGAGCTGTTTTTT; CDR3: CASSYERINTGELFF
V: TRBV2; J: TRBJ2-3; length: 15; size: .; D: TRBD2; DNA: TGTGCCAGCAAAGGGCTAGCGGGAGTCACGGATACGCAGTATTTT; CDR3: CASKGLAGVTDTQYF
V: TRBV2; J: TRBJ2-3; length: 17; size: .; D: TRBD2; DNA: TGTGCCAGCAGTGGCCGGACTAGCGGGGGGTTCACAGATACGCAGTATTTT; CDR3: CASSGRTSGGFTDTQYF
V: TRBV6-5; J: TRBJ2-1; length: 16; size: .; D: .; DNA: TGTGCCAGCAGTTTTGCGGGCGCTGGCTCCTACAATGAGCAGTTCTTC; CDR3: CASSFAGAGSYNEQFF
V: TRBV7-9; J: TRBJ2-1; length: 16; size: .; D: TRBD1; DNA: TGTGCCAGCAGCTCAGAACCGGGACAGGGGGCGCATGAGCAGTTCTTC; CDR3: CASSSEPGQGAHEQFF
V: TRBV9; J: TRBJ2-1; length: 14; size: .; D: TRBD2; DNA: TGTGCCAGCAGCGTAGGTCTAGCGGTAGGAGAGCAGTTCTTC; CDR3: CASSVGLAVGEQFF
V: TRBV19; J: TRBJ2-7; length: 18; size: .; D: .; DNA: TGTGCCAGTACTACTTGGACGGGGCCGGGGGATCCCCTTTACGAGCAGTACTTC; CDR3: CASTTWTGPGDPLYEQYF
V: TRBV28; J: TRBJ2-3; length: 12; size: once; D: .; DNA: TGTGCCAGCAGCAAACTAACAGATACGCAGTATTTT; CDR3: CASSKLTDTQYF
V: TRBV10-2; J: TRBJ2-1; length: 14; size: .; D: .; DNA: TGCGCCAGCAGTGAGTACGGCTCCTACAATGAGCAGTTCTTC; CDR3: CASSEYGSYNEQFF
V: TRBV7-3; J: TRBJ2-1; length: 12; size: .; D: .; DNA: TGTGCCAGCAGCTTAGCAGATAATGAGCAGTTCTTC; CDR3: CASSLADNEQFF
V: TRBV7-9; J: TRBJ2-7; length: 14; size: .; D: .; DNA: TGTGCCAGCAGCTTATCACAGGACTCCTACGAGCAGTACTTC; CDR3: CASSLSQDSYEQYF
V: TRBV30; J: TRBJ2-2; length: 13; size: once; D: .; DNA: TGTGCCTGGAGTGTACAGGGCACCGGGGAGCTGTTTTTT; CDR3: CAWSVQGTGELFF
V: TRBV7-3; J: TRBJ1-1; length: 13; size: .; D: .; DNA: TGTGCCAGCAGCTCAGGGGTGGACACTGAAGCTTTCTTT; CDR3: CASSSGVDTEAFF
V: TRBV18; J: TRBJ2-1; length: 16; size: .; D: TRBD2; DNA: TGTGCCAGCTCTCCTCGGGTTGGCGGGAGGTCCCACAGCCGGTTCTTC; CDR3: CASSPRVGGRSHSRFF
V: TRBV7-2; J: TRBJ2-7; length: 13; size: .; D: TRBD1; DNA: TGTGCCAGCAGCCCCGACGTGGGACAGGGGCTGAACTTC; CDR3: CASSPDVGQGLNF
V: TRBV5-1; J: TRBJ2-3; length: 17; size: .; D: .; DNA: TGCGCCAGCAGCTTGGGAGGCCTTCCTAGCGGCACAGATACGCAGTATTTT; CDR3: CASSLGGLPSGTDTQYF
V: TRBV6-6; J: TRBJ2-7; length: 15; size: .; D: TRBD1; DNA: TGTGCCAGCAGTGACCCGGGACAGGGCTTCTACGAGCAGTACTTC; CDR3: CASSDPGQGFYEQYF
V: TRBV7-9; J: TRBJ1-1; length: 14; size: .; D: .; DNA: TGTGCCAGCAGCTTGATACAGGGACACACTGAAGCTTTCTTT; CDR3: CASSLIQGHTEAFF
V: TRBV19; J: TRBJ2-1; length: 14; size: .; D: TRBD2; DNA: TGTGCCACCTCTTTGACTAGCACCAACAATGAGCAGTTCTTC; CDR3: CATSLTSTNNEQFF
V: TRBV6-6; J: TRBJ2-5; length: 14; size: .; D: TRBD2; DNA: TGTGCCAGCAAGGGACTAGTCGGCCGAGAGACCCAGTACTTC; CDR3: CASKGLVGRETQYF
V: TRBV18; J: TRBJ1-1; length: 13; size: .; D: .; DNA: TGTGCCAGCTCATTCGGGGAGAACACTGAAGCTTTCTTT; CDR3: CASSFGENTEAFF
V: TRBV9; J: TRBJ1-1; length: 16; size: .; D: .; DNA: TGTGCCAGCAGCCCTCGGGCAGGGCCTATGAACACTGAAGCTTTCTTT; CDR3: CASSPRAGPMNTEAFF
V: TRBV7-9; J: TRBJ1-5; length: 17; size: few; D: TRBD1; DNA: TGTGCCAGCAGCTTTTGGACAGGGGGCTTTTCAAGTCAGCCCCAGCATTTT; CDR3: CASSFWTGGFSSQPQHF
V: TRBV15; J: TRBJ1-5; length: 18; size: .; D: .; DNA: TGTGCCACCAGCAGCCCTGACAGGCTCGTCCTCGGCAATCAGCCCCAGCATTTT; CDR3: CATSSPDRLVLGNQPQHF
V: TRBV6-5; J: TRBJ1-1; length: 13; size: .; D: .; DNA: TGTGCCAGCTTCGGGGACAAGGTCCCTGAAGCTTTCTTT; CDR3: CASFGDKVPEAFF
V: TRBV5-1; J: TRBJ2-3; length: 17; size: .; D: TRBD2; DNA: TGCGCCAGCAGTCCTCTCCGGGCTAGCGGGTACACAGATACGCAGTATTTT; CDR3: CASSPLRASGYTDTQYF
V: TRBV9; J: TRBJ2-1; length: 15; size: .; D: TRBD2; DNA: TGTGCCAGCAGCGTAGGAAATAGCGGGAGAAATGAGCAGTTCTTC; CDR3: CASSVGNSGRNEQFF
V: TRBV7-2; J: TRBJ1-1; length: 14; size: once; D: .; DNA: TGTGCCAGCAGCTTAACAGGACCGAACACTGAAGCTTTCTTT; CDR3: CASSLTGPNTEAFF
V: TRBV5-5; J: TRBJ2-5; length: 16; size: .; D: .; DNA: TGTGCCAGCAGCCCTGTCGGGGGGCCAACAAAAGAGACCCAGTACTTC; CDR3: CASSPVGGPTKETQYF
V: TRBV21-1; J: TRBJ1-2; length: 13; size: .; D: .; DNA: TGTGCCAGCAGCACTAACAGGGGGGGAGGCTACACCTTC; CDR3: CASSTNRGGGYTF